One sample yielded the 26 T cell receptor beta chains listed below, sequenced in a study of blood T cells in healthy people across ages. It was with a sample-barcoded 5' primer and a J-beta primer mix that a second PCR of about 6 to 12 cycles was run. MiXCR was run by TCRdb on the 5' RACE reads, yielding one entry per CDR3 protein. Among 1.5 million to 2 million distinct CDR3 sequences listed, 25% to 30% were seen once. Sequenced sample: blood. The receptors here all came from a woman in her thirties in good health.

The genes are TRBV6-6 and TRBJ1-5; D remains ambiguous. CDR3 length: 14 amino acids. CDR1 and CDR2 from the germline V gene are MNHNY and SVGAGI (reference sequence). Trimming shortened V by 0 bases and J by 0 bases, and 3 bases separated the two germline ends. In DNA form, the CDR3 reads TGTGCCAGCAGTTACTCTTTTAGCAATCAGCCCCAGCATTTT. Protein sequence: CASSYSFSNQPQHF.

This clonotype was detected many times. This chain connects TRBV3-1 to TRBJ2-7, with TRBD2 matching 7 bases. The V gene's germline CDR1 is LGHDT and CDR2 YNNKEL (reference sequence). CDR3 size: 13 residues. With V trimmed by 3 bases and J by 4 bases, 3 bases remained unmatched. DNA of the CDR3: TGTGCCAGCAGCCAGGGAGGGGCGTACGAGCAGTACTTC. Its translation is CASSQGGAYEQYF.

This clonotype appeared once. The chain uses TRBV12-3 or TRBV12-4 and TRBJ2-7; no firm D call. V lost 5 bases and J 6 bases, leaving 11 bases between the germline ends. CDR3 length equals 12 residues. The CDR3 loop reads CASSREACEQYF. The CDR3 coding sequence is TGTGCCAGCAGTAGGGAAGCTTGCGAGCAGTACTTC.

The chain couples TRBV11-2 to TRBJ2-3; 10 nucleotides agree with TRBD2. V lost 5 bases to trimming and J lost 2 bases; unmatched junction nucleotides: 7. Germline lookup yields CDR1 SGHAT and CDR2 FQNNGV. The CDR3 contains 16 residues. The CDR3 loop reads CASSHKRGGPTDTQYF. CDR3 DNA sequence: TGTGCCAGCAGCCACAAGCGGGGGGGACCCACAGATACGCAGTATTTT.

This chain joins TRBV27 and TRBJ1-6; D uncertain. V lost 5 bases to trimming and J lost 7 bases, with 12 bases between them. Germline values: CDR1 MNHEY, CDR2 SMNVEV (reference sequence). The CDR3 extends over 14 amino acids. DNA of the CDR3: TGTGCCAGCAGTCCCCGTTGGGAGAATTCACCCCTCCACTTT. This translates into CASSPRWENSPLHF.

A few counts support this clonotype. The chain uses TRBV29-1 and TRBJ2-7; 8 nucleotides align to TRBD1. The J segment lost 5 bases and the V segment lost 5 bases, leaving 5 bases of the junction unmatched. CDR1 and CDR2 from the germline V gene are SQVTM and ANQGSEA. This CDR3 has 12 amino acids. CDR3 region: CSVMDREDEQYF. CDR3 nucleotides: TGCAGCGTTATGGACAGGGAAGACGAGCAGTACTTC.

Notes on this clonotype: The germline gene is not matched at one end of the junction; a read error may be the cause. This chain connects TRBV2 to TRBJ2-5, with 10 bases that match TRBD1. The J call is uncertain, as TRBJ2-7 better fits the DNA end. CDR3 length: 14 amino acids. Per the germline V gene, CDR1 is SNHLY and CDR2 is FYNNEI. The chain's CDR3 is CTSLRDRGPYEQYF. CDR3 in DNA: TGTACCAGCCTCCGGGACAGGGGACCCTACGAGCAGTACTTC.

There are many counts of this clonotype. The chain links TRBV7-2 to TRBJ2-7; 12 bases fit TRBD2. With 1 base clipped from V and 6 bases from J, the junction kept 4 bases outside the gene matches. This CDR3 spans 15 amino acids. Germline values: CDR1 SGHTA, CDR2 FQGNSA. DNA of the CDR3: TGTGCCAGCAGCTTAGAAGGACTAGCGGGATCCGAGCAGTACTTC. As protein: CASSLEGLAGSEQYF.

This clonotype came up a few times. At one of its ends the junction is not consistent with the germline gene, which may arise from a read error. V is TRBV7-2 and J is TRBJ2-3, with 9 bases lining up with TRBD2. The CDR3 length is 18 residues. Per the germline V gene, CDR1 is SGHTA and CDR2 is FQGNSA. The CDR3 DNA sequence: TGTGCCAGCAGCTCGCCAGCGGGAGGAAACCCAAGCACAGGTACGCAGTATTTT. This translates into CASSSPAGGNPSTGTQYF.

This chain connects TRBV18 to TRBJ2-5, with TRBD1 matching over 7 bases. V shed 4 bases, J shed 4 bases, and the junction held 9 bases outside the gene matches. Germline assignment: CDR1 KGHSH and CDR2 LQKENI. This CDR3 is 15 amino acids long. CDR3 DNA: TGTGCCAGCTCACTAGACAGGGCCTCTGGAGAGACCCAGTACTTC. Its protein is CASSLDRASGETQYF.

The chain has TRBV6-6 and TRBJ2-7, with 9 bases fitting TRBD1. V was clipped by 0 bases and J by 5 bases; unmatched bases: 2. CDR1 MNHNY and CDR2 SVGAGI come from the germline V gene (reference sequence). This CDR3 has 14 residues. The DNA of the CDR3 is TGTGCCAGCAGTTACTCGGACAGGGGAAACGAGCAGTACTTC. This translates into CASSYSDRGNEQYF.

With regard to this clonotype: A much larger clone sits a single nucleotide away, making a read error possible. The rearrangement joins TRBV10-3 to TRBJ2-7; perhaps TRBD1 as D (5 bases). From germline, CDR1 is ENHRY and CDR2 SYGVKD. The CDR3 covers 14 residues. V lost 3 bases and J 5 bases, leaving 14 bases between the germline ends. CDR3 DNA: TGTGCCATCAGTGAATCCCAGGGTCAGGACGAGCAGTACTTC. Its translation is CAISESQGQDEQYF.

CDR3 amino acids: CASKRGSYNEQFF. The CDR3 coding sequence is TGTGCCAGCAAGAGGGGCTCCTACAATGAGCAGTTCTTC. The genes are TRBV2 and TRBJ2-1; D tentatively reads TRBD1 or TRBD2 (5 bases each). CDR1 is SNHLY and CDR2 is FYNNEI in the germline V gene. CDR3 length: 13 amino acids. Trimming pared 7 bases from V and 0 bases from J, leaving 7 bases between. Based on the CDR3 plus reference TRBV2 and TRBJ2-1, the full variable domain is EPEVTQTPSHQVTQMGQEVILRCVPISNHLYFYWYRQILGQKVEFLVSFYNNEISEKSEIFDDQFSVERPDGSNFTLKIRSTKLEDSAMYFCASKRGSYNEQFFGPGTRLTVL.

The J gene is TRBJ2-3, the V gene TRBV7-2; 8 nucleotides line up with TRBD2. CDR1 SGHTA and CDR2 FQGNSA come from the germline V gene. The V segment lost 0 bases and the J segment 5 bases; nucleotides outside the gene matches: 7. The CDR3 length is 16 residues. CDR3 residues: CASSLATSGGGDTQYF. The CDR3 DNA follows: TGTGCCAGCAGCTTAGCCACTAGCGGAGGGGGAGATACGCAGTATTTT.

The chain carries TRBV10-2 and TRBJ1-1, with a possible D match to TRBD1 (5 bases). Germline values: CDR1 WSHSY, CDR2 SAAADI. The CDR3 consists of 13 residues. The ends were cut back, 6 bases at V and 6 bases at J, with 14 bases in the middle. CDR3 sequence: CASRGSLGAEAFF. The CDR3 DNA reads TGCGCCAGCAGGGGGTCGTTGGGGGCTGAAGCTTTCTTT.

This clonotype was observed a handful of times. The chain has TRBV3-1 and TRBJ1-4, with 7 bases matching TRBD1. CDR3 length: 18 amino acids. The V gene's germline CDR1 is LGHDT and CDR2 YNNKEL (reference sequence). The junction had 8 bases not matched to a gene; V was cut back by 0 bases and J by 1 base. CDR3 protein: CASSQESGGKGTNEKLFF. Written as DNA, the CDR3 is TGTGCCAGCAGCCAAGAATCAGGGGGGAAAGGAACTAATGAAAAACTGTTTTTT.

The rearrangement links TRBV2 to TRBJ2-3, with 8 nucleotides matching TRBD2. This CDR3 has 14 amino acids. V dropped 7 bases and J dropped 3; count of bases not matched to a gene: 6. Germline V lookup: CDR1 SNHLY, CDR2 FYNNEI. This CDR3 is CASTNGGVTDTQYF. CDR3 coding DNA: TGTGCCAGCACAAACGGGGGGGTAACAGATACGCAGTATTTT.

The chain has TRBV5-1 and TRBJ2-5; D perhaps matches TRBD2 (5 bases). The CDR3 totals 14 residues. CDR1 is SGHRS, CDR2 YFSETQ, per germline. V lost 0 bases and J lost 2, with 8 bases in between. CDR3 protein: CASSLERVQETQYF. Written as DNA, the CDR3 is TGCGCCAGCAGCTTGGAGAGGGTTCAAGAGACCCAGTACTTC.

The V call is TRBV20-1, the J call TRBJ2-4; D may be TRBD1 or TRBD2 (5 bases each). TRBJ2-7 matches the DNA end more closely, so the J call is doubtful. The germline V gene has CDR1 DFQATT and CDR2 SNEGSKA (reference sequence). CDR3 length: 13 amino acids. The DNA of the CDR3 is TGCAGTGCTAGGGGGACGTTCCCCTACGAGCAGTACTTC. It specifies CSARGTFPYEQYF.

Points on this clonotype: The junction shows a germline mismatch at one end, possibly a read error. The rearrangement joins TRBV18 to TRBJ1-1; no firm D call. Germline values: CDR1 KGHSH, CDR2 LQKENI. CDR3 length equals 12 residues. In DNA, the CDR3 is TGTGCCAGCTCACCTAGAGACACTGGAGCTTTCTTT. Protein: CASSPRDTGAFF. The full variable domain, with the rest looked up from reference TRBV18 and TRBJ1-1, is NAGVMQNPRHLVRRRGQEARLRCSPMKGHSHVYWYRQLPEEGLKFMVYLQKENIIDESGMPKERFSAEFPKEGPSILRIQQVVRGDSAAYFCASSPRDTGAFFGQGTRLTVV.

This clonotype has only a few counts. This rearrangement joins TRBV9 to TRBJ2-6; D is unresolved. The germline CDR1 and CDR2 sequences are SGDLS and YYNGEE. The CDR3 is made up of 16 amino acids. The ends were cut back, 3 bases at V and 0 bases at J, with 10 bases in the middle. In DNA, the CDR3 is TGTGCCAGCAGCGAGACCGGTAACTCTGGGGCCAACGTCCTGACTTTC. Translating gives CASSETGNSGANVLTF.

This clonotype occurred a few times. The rearrangement uses TRBV9 and TRBJ2-1, with 13 nucleotides matching TRBD2. The CDR3 runs to 15 residues. Germline V gene lookup returns CDR1 SGDLS and CDR2 YYNGEE. V trimming: 4 bases; J trimming: 6 bases; junction bases outside the gene matches: 4. The CDR3 protein is CASSTSGRAGNEQFF. The CDR3 DNA is TGTGCCAGCAGCACTAGCGGGAGGGCCGGCAATGAGCAGTTCTTC. The variable domain in full, completed from reference TRBV9 and TRBJ2-1, reads DSGVTQTPKHLITATGQRVTLRCSPRSGDLSVYWYQQSLDQGLQFLIQYYNGEERAKGNILERFSAQQFPDLHSELNLSSLELGDSALYFCASSTSGRAGNEQFFGPGTRLTVL.

This clonotype was seen many times. Germline is not matched at one junction end, which may reflect a read error. The rearrangement joins TRBV5-1 to TRBJ1-1; possible D gene TRBD1, 6 bases. The germline V gene has CDR1 SGHRS and CDR2 YFSETQ. This CDR3 has 14 residues. The CDR3 region is CASSPGQTNTEAFF. The CDR3 coding sequence is TGTGCCAGCAGCCCGGGACAAACGAACACTGAAGCTTTCTTT.

CDR3 sequence (DNA): TGTGCCAGCAGTTTACCCGGGTTTGAAGCTTTCTTT. It encodes CASSLPGFEAFF. The V and J genes are TRBV28 and TRBJ1-1; D gene uncertain. V lost 2 bases, J lost 7 bases, and 8 bases lay in between. Per the germline V gene, CDR1 is MDHEN and CDR2 is SYDVKM. This CDR3 contains 12 residues.

This clonotype was recorded at least ten times. The rearrangement links TRBV20-1 to TRBJ1-6, with 7 bases identical to TRBD1. J gave up 4 bases and V 5 bases, and 11 bases lay outside the gene matches. This CDR3 is 16 amino acids long. CDR1 is DFQATT and CDR2 is SNEGSKA in the germline V gene (reference sequence). CDR3: CSARDSLAPYNSPLHF. CDR3 DNA: TGCAGTGCTCGGGACAGCCTCGCCCCGTATAATTCACCCCTCCACTTT.

This clonotype was seen ten or more times. The J gene is TRBJ2-4, the V gene TRBV5-1, with 9 bases that match TRBD1. The CDR3 has 15 amino acids. Per germline, CDR1 SGHRS and CDR2 YFSETQ. Trimming cost V 3 bases and J 6 bases; bases outside gene matches: 7. Here the CDR3 DNA reads TGCGCCAGCAGCTGGAATCCGGGACAGGGAAACATTCAGTACTTC. It encodes CASSWNPGQGNIQYF.